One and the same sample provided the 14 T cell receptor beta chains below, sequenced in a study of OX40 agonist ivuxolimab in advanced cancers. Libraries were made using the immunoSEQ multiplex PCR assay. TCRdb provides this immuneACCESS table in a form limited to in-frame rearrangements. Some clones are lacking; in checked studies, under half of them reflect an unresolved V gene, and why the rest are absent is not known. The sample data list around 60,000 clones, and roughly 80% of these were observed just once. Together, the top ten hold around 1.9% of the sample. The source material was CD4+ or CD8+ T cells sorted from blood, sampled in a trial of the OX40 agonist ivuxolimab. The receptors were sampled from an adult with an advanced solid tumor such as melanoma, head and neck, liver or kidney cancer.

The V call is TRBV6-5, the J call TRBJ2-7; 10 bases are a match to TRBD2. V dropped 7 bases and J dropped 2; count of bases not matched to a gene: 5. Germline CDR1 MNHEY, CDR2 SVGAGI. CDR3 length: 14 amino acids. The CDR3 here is CASKLLAGAYEQYF. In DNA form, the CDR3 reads TGTGCCAGCAAGTTGCTAGCGGGAGCCTACGAGCAGTACTTC.

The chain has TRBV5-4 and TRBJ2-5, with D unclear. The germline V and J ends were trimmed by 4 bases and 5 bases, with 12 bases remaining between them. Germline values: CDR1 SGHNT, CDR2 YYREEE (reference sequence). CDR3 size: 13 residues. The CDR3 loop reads CASSPPGGETQYF. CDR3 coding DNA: TGTGCCAGCAGCCCCCCGGGTGGGGAGACCCAGTACTTC.

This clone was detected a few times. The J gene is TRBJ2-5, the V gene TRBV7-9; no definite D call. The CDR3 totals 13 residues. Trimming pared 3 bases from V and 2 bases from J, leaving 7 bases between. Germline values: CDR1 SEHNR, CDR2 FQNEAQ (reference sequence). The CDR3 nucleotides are TGTGCCAGCAGCTTGTTGGAACAAGAGACCCAGTACTTC. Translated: CASSLLEQETQYF.

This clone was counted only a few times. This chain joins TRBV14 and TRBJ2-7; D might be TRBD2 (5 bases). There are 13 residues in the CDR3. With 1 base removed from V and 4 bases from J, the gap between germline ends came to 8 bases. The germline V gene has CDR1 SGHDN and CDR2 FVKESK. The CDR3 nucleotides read TGTGCCAGCAGCCAAGGGCGGGCGTACGAGCAGTACGTC. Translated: CASSQGRAYEQYV.

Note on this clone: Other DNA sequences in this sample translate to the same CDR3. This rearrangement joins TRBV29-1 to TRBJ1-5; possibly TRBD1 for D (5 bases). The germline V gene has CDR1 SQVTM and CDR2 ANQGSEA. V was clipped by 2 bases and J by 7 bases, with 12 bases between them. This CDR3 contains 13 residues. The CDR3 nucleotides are TGCAGCGTTGAATCGGGGGTCGGGCAGCCCCAGCATTTT. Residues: CSVESGVGQPQHF.

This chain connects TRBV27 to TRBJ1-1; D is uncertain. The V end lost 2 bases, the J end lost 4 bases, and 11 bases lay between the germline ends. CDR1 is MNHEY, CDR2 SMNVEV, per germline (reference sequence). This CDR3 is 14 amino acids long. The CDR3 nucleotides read TGTGCCAGCAGTTTAGGAGGGCTCGGCACTGAAGCTTTCTTT. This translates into CASSLGGLGTEAFF.

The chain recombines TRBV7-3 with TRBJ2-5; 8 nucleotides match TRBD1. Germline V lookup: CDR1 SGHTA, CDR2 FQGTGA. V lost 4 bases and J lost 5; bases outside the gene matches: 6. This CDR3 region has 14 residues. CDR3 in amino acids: CASSSGQVGETQYF. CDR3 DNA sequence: TGTGCCAGCAGCTCGGGACAGGTGGGGGAGACCCAGTACTTC.

Here the CDR3 reads CASSLGGDPNTGELFF. In DNA form, the CDR3 reads TGTGCCAGCAGCTTAGGGGGAGATCCGAACACCGGGGAGCTGTTTTTT. V usage is TRBV7-6 and J usage is TRBJ2-2, with TRBD2 as a possible D gene (5 bases). The CDR3 totals 16 residues. The V and J ends lost 1 base and 0 bases respectively, with 9 bases between them. Germline CDR1 and CDR2: SGHVS and FNYEAQ.

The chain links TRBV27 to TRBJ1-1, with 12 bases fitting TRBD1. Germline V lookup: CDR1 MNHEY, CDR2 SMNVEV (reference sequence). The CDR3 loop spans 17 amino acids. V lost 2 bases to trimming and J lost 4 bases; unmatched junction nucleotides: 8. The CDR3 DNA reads TGTGCCAGCAGTTTAAGTGGGGACAGGGGGCGCCTCACTGAAGCTTTCTTT. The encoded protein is CASSLSGDRGRLTEAFF.

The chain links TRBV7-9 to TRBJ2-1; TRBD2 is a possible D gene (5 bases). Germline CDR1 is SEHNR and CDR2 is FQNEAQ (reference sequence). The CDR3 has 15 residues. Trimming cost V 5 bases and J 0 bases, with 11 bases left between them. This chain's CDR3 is CASSPRGSSYNEQFF. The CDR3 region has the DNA TGTGCCAGCAGCCCCCGGGGTAGCTCCTACAATGAGCAGTTCTTC.

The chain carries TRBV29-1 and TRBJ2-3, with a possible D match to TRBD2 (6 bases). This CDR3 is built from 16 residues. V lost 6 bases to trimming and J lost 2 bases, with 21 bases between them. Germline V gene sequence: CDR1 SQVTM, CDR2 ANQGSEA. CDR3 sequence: CSVEGYAGKPTDTQYF. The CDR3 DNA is TGCAGCGTCGAGGGCTATGCGGGAAAACCCACAGATACGCAGTATTTT.

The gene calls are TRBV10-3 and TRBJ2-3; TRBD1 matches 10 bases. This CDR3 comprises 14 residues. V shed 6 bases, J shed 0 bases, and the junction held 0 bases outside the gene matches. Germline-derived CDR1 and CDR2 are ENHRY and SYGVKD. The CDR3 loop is CAIRGQGSTDTQYF. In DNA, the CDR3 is TGTGCCATCAGGGGACAGGGGAGCACAGATACGCAGTATTTT.

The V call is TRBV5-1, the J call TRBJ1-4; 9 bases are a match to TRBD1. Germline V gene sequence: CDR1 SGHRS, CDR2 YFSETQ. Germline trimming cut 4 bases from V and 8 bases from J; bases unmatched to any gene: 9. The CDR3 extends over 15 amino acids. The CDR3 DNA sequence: TGCGCCAGCAGCGCCGGGACAGGGATGGTCGAAAAACTGTTTTTT. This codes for CASSAGTGMVEKLFF.

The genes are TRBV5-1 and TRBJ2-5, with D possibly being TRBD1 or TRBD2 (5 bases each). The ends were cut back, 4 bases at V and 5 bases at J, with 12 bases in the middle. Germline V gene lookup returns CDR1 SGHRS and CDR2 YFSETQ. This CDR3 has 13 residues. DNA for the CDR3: TGCGCCAGCAGCCCAAGGTGGGGGGAGACCCAGTACTTC. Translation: CASSPRWGETQYF.